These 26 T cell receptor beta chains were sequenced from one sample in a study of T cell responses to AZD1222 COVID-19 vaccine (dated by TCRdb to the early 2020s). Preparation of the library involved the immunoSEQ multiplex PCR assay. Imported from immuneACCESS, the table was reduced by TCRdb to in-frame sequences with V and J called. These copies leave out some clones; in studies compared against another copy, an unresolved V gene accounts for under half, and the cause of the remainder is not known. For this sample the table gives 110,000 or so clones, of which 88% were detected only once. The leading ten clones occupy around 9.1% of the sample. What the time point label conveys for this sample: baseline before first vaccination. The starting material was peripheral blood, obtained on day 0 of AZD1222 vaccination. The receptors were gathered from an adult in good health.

The CDR3 DNA sequence: TGCGCCAGCAGTGAGTTGGTGAACACCGGGGAGCTGTTTTTT. Its translation: CASSELVNTGELFF. This rearrangement joins TRBV10-2 to TRBJ2-2; D uncertain. Germline V gene sequence: CDR1 WSHSY, CDR2 SAAADI. The germline V and J ends were trimmed by 1 base and 1 base, with 4 bases remaining between them. This CDR3 is built from 14 residues.

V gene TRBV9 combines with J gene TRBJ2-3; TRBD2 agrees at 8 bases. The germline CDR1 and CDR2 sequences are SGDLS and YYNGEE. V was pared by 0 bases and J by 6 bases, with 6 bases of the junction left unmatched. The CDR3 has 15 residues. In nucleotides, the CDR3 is TGTGCCAGCAGCGTAGAGGGTTTAGCGGGGGATACGCAGTATTTT. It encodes CASSVEGLAGDTQYF.

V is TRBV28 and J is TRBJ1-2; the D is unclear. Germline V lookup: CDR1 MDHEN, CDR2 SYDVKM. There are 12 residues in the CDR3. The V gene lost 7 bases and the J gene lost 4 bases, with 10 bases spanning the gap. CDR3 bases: TGTGCCAGCATGGACGTGGGCTATGGCTACACCTTC. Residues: CASMDVGYGYTF.

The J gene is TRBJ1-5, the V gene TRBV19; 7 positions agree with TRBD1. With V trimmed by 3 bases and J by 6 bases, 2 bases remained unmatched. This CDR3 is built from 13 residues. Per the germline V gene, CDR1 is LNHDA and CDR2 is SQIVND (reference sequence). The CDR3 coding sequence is TGTGCCAGTAGTATGGCAGGGGGTCAGCCCCAGCATTTT. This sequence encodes CASSMAGGQPQHF.

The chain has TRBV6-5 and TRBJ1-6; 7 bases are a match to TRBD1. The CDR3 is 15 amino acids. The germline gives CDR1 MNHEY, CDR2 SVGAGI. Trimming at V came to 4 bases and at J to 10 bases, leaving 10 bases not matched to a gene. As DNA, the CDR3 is TGTGCCAGCAGTTGGGAAGACAGGGCCAACTCACCCCTCCACTTT. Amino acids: CASSWEDRANSPLHF.

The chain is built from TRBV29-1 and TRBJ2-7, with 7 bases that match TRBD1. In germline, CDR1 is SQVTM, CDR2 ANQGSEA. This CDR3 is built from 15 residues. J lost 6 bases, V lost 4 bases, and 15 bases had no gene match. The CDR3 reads CSVATGVVTGGEQYF. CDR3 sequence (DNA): TGCAGCGTTGCTACAGGGGTAGTTACGGGTGGCGAGCAGTACTTC.

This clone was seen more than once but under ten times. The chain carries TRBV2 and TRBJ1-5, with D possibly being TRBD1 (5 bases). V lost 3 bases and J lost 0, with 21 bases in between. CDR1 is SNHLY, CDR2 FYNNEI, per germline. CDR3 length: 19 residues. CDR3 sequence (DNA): TGTGCCAGCAGTGAGCAGGGCCCCTCCACCGTATATAGCAATCAGCCCCAGCATTTT. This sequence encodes CASSEQGPSTVYSNQPQHF.

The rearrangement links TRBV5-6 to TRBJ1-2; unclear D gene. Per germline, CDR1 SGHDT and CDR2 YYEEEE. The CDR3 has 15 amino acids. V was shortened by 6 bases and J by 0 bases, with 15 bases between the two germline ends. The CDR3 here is CASTLPGVSNYGYTF. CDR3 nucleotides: TGTGCCAGCACCCTGCCGGGAGTCTCTAACTATGGCTACACCTTC. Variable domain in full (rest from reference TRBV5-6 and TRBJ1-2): DAGVTQSPTHLIKTRGQQVTLRCSPKSGHDTVSWYQQALGQGPQFIFQYYEEEERQRGNFPDRFSGHQFPNYSSELNVNALLLGDSALYLCASTLPGVSNYGYTFGSGTRLTVV.

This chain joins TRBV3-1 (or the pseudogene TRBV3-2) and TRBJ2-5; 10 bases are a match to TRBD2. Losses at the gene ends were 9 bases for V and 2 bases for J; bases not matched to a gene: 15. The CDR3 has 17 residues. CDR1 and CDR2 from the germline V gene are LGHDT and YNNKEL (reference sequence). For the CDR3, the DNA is TGTGCCAGACTAAAAAATAAGGGACTAGCGAGTCAAGAGACCCAGTACTTC. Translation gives CARLKNKGLASQETQYF.

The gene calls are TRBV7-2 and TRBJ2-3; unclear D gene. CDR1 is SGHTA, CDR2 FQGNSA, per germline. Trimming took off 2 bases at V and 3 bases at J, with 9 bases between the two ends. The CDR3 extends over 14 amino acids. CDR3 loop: CASSLSWMTDTQYF. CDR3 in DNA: TGTGCCAGCAGCTTATCATGGATGACAGATACGCAGTATTTT.

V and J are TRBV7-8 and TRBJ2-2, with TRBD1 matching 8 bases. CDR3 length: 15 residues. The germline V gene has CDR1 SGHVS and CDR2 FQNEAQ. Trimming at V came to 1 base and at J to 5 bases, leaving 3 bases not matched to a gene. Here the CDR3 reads CASSLGQGFTGELFF. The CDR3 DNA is TGTGCCAGCAGCTTAGGACAGGGGTTTACCGGGGAGCTGTTTTTT.

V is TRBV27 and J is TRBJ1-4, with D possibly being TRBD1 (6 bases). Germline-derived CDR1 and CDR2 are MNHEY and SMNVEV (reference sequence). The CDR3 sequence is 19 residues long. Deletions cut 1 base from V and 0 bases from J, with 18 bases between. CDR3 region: CASSLYWTANSATNEKLFF. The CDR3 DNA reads TGTGCCAGCAGTTTATACTGGACAGCCAATTCTGCAACTAATGAAAAACTGTTTTTT.

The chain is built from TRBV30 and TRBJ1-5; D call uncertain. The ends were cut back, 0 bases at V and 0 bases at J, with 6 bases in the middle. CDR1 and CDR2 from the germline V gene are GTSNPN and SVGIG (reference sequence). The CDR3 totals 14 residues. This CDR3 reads CAWSVTGSNQPQHF. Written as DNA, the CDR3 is TGTGCCTGGAGTGTTACCGGTAGCAATCAGCCCCAGCATTTT.

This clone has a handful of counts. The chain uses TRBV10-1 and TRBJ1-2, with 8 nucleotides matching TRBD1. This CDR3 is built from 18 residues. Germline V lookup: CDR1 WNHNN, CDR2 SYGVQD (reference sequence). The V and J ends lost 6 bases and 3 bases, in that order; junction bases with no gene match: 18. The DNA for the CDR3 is TGCGCCAGCAGGAAACAGGGGGTTCTTTATCTAGCCTACTATGGCTACACCTTC. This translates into CASRKQGVLYLAYYGYTF.

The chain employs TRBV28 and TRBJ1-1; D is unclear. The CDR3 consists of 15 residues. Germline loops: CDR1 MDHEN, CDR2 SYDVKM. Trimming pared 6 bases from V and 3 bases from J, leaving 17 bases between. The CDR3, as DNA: TGTGCCAGCAGAGCCGGCTATTGGACGTACACTGAAGCTTTCTTT. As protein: CASRAGYWTYTEAFF.

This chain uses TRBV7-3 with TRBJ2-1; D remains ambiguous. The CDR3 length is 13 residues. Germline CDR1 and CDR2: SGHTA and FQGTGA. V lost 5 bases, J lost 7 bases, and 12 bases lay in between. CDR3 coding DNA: TGTGCCAGCAGCGATTACTTACAGAATGAGCAGTTCTTC. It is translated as CASSDYLQNEQFF.

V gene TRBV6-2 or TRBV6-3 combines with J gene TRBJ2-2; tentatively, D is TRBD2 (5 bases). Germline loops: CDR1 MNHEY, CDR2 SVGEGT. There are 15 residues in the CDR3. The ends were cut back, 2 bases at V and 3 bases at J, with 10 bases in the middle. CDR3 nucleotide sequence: TGTGCCAGCAGTTACCGAAAAGCGGACACCGGGGAGCTGTTTTTT. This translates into CASSYRKADTGELFF.

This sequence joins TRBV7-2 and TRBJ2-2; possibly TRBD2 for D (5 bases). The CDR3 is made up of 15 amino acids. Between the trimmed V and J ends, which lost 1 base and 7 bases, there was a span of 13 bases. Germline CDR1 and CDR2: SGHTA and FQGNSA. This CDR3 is CASSLESGSGGELFF. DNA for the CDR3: TGTGCCAGCAGCTTAGAGAGTGGCAGCGGCGGGGAGCTGTTTTTT.

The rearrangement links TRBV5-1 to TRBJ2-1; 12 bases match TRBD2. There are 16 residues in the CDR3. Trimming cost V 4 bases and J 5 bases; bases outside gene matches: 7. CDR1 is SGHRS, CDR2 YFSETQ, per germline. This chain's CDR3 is CASSKGTSGHHNEQFF. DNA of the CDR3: TGCGCCAGCAGCAAAGGGACTAGCGGGCATCACAATGAGCAGTTCTTC.

This chain's CDR3 is CASSPGTAQETQYF. In nucleotides, the CDR3 is TGCGCCAGCAGCCCCGGGACAGCACAAGAGACCCAGTACTTC. V gene TRBV5-1 combines with J gene TRBJ2-5; TRBD1 agrees at 7 bases. The germline gives CDR1 SGHRS, CDR2 YFSETQ. V shed 4 bases and J 2 bases; nucleotides not matched to a gene: 5. This CDR3 is 14 amino acids long.

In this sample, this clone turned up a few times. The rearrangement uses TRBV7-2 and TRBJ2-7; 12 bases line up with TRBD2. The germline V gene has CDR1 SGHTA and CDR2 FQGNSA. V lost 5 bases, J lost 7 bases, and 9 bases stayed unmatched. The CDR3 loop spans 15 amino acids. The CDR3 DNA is TGTGCCAGCAGCACAAGACTAGCGGGAGCGGGGGAGCAGTACTTC. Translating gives CASSTRLAGAGEQYF.

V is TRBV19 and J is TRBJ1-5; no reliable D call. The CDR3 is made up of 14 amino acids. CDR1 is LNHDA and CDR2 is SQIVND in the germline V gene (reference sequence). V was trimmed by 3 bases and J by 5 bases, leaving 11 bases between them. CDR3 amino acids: CASSIFQGHQPQHF. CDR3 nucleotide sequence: TGTGCCAGTAGTATTTTCCAAGGCCATCAGCCCCAGCATTTT. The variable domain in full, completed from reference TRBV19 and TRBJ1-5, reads DGGITQSPKYLFRKEGQNVTLSCEQNLNHDAMYWYRQDPGQGLRLIYYSQIVNDFQKGDIAEGYSVSREKKESFPLTVTSAQKNPTAFYLCASSIFQGHQPQHFGDGTRLSIL.

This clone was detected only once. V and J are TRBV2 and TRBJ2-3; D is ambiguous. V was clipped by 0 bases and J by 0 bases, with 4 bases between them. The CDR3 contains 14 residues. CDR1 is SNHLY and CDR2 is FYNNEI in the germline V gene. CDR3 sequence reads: CASSEAPSTDTQYF. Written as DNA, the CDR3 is TGTGCCAGCAGTGAAGCCCCTAGCACAGATACGCAGTATTTT.

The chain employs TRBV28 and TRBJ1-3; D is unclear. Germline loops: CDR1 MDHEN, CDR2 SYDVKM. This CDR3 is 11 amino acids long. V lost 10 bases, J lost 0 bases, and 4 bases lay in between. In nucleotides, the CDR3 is TGTGCCACCAACTCTGGAAACACCATATATTTT. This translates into CATNSGNTIYF.

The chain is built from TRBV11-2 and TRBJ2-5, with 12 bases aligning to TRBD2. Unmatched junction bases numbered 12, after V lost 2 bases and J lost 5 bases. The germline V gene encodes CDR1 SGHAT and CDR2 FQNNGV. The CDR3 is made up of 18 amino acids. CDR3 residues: CASSLSRQTSGSGETQYF. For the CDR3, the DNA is TGTGCCAGCAGCTTAAGCAGACAGACTAGCGGGAGCGGGGAGACCCAGTACTTC.

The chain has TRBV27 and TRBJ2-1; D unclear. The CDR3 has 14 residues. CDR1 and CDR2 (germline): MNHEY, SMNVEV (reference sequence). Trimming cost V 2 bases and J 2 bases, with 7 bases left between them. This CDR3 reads CASSLNRPYNEQFF. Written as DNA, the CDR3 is TGTGCCAGCAGTTTAAACCGTCCCTACAATGAGCAGTTCTTC.